This entry features one T cell receptor (beta chain) sequence. The antigen it binds to is not known. No much larger clone is present one base from it, and per-base qualities are unavailable. This entry is derived from a study of shared clonotypes between healthy human individuals (dated by TCRdb to the early 2020s). In terms of the full investigation: A couple of women and a few men aged 18 to 49 years were included in the cohort. To estimate repertoire size and how much clonotypes are shared between individuals, the study performed deep sequencing of blood TCR repertoires from roughly five healthy adults. Leukapheresis yielded between about 0.8 and 9.5 billion PBMCs per donor. For each donor, CD4 naive and CD4 memory were each run on three plates, CD8 naive on two plates, and CD8 memory on one plate. Libraries were prepared and TCR repertoires were sequenced by different laboratories using diverse techniques, in order to increase sequencing depth and limit assay-specific biases. What the work shows at the level of the full study, not this receptor alone: Pairwise subsampling led to the expectation that sequencing depth would affect the degree of clonotype sharing among donors. Roughly 5% of naive CD4, more than 3% of naive CD8, 2.3% of memory CD4, and 0.35% to 0.5% of memory CD8 clonotypes were shared across several donors. The small number of donors limited the genetic and exposure-history diversity represented. Naive subsets generally had larger estimated clonotype richness than memory subsets did. Sampling was restricted to blood, and TCR repertoires in tissue are likely to differ from TCR repertoires in blood. Compared with non-shared clonotypes, clonotypes shared by all four sorted-subset donors had higher generation probabilities. Rarefaction of sorted-subset datasets indicated incomplete sequencing despite the large sequencing depth.

CDR1 and CDR2 were assigned from the germline V gene as SNHLY and FYNNEI. V is cut by 3 bases and J by 2 bases, and the space between the germline ends is 11 bases. The CDR3 runs 15 amino acids, cysteine and phenylalanine included. Just the 45-base CDR3 DNA is kept, in frame starting at base 1. TCR CDR3 regions were amplified from genomic DNA by multiplex PCR using the deep immunoSEQ assay. Genomic DNA extracted from each cell subset was distributed evenly over all wells of several immunoSEQ 96-well plates, and each plate served as one replicate. For sorted subsets, each replicate PCR was loaded with roughly 200 ng genomic DNA, equivalent to 30,000 to 35,000 T cell genomes. The purified libraries were quantified using a Qubit 3.0 fluorometer, sized with a Bioanalyzer 2100, and then quantified again using the KAPA Library Quantification kit. A separate single-read 150-cycle Illumina NextSeq 550 flow cell was used to sequence each immunoSEQ 96-well plate. The authors' analysis ran thus. The immunoSEQ output contained only junctional sequences without quality scores, so filtering could not match that applied to full-length reads. To assign V/J genes and CDR3, sequences were annotated against IMGT germline references using PyIR, a Python wrapper for IgBLAST v1.9. Reads were filtered out if the reads had weak V/J assignments (E-value above 1e-6), no CDR3, stop codons, out-of-frame junctions, or ambiguous translated residues. V3J clonotypes were defined by identical inferred V gene, J gene, and CDR3 amino acid sequence. Percentage overlap between repertoires was calculated by dividing the number of shared unique clonotypes by the size of the smaller repertoire. Three approaches were used to assess repertoire richness: RTK rarefaction, the Chao1 estimator, and Recon v2.1 estimates of unobserved clonotypes. Generation probabilities were computed with OLGA for all TCRbeta clonotypes obtained by the gDNA method from several donors. TCRdb obtained this table from immuneACCESS and retained in-frame rearrangements with V and J assigned. These tables miss some clones; where compared with another copy, unresolved V genes account for less than half of the shortfall, and the remainder is unexplained. D and trimming come from the DNA, and the V and J calls and clone size come from that table. This sample has 950,000 to 1,100,000 clones in its table, and 60% to 80% of those were observed once. Clones ranked in the top ten supply around 1.4% of the sample.

The donors were healthy, HIV-negative adults who had no recently reported acute infections or vaccinations. Every donor was a Caucasian adult living in Nashville, Tennessee, USA. CD4+ T cells were enriched by magnetic negative selection, after which naive cells were positively selected on CD45RA and the negative fraction was taken as the memory subset. Blood was obtained by leukapheresis, after which PBMCs were separated by Ficoll-Histopaque density gradient centrifugation and cryopreserved in liquid nitrogen vapor phase. Analytical flow cytometry was used to check the purity and quantity of every magnetically sorted T cell population. Genomic DNA was isolated from each sorted fraction and quantified by UV absorbance on a Nanodrop 2000c.

The chain is encoded by TRBV2 joined to TRBJ2-1, and the D gene may be TRBD2, 6 bases matching. Source material: memory CD4+ T cells sorted from blood. The cell subset or site label, read with the paper, signifies: CD45RA-negative fraction. The TCR originated in a young man in good health. CDR3 sequence: CASSDDGGPYNEQFF. The bases read TGTGCCAGCAGTGACGACGGGGGACCCTACAATGAGCAGTTCTTC.